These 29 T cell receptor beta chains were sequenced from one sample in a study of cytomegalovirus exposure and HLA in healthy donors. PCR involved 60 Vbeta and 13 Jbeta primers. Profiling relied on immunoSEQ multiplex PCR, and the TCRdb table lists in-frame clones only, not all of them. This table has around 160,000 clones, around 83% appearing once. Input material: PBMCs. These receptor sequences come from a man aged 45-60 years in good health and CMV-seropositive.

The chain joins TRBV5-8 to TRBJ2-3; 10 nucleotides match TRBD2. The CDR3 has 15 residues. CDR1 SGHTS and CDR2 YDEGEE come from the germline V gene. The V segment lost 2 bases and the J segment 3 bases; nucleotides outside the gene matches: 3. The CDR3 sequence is CASSFTSGTTDTQYF. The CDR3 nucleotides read TGTGCCAGCAGCTTTACTAGCGGGACGACAGATACGCAGTATTTT.

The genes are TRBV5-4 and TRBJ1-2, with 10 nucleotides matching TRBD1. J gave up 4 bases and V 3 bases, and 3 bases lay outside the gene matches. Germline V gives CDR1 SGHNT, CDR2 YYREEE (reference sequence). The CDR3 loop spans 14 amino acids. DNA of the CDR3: TGTGCCAGCAGCTCCCGGGACAGGGGCTATGGCTACACCTTC. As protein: CASSSRDRGYGYTF.

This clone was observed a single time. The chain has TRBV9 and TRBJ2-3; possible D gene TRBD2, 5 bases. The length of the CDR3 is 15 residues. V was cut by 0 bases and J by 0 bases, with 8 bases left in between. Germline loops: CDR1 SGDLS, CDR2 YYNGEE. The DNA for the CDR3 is TGTGCCAGCAGCGTAGGCGGGTCTAGCACAGATACGCAGTATTTT. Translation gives CASSVGGSSTDTQYF.

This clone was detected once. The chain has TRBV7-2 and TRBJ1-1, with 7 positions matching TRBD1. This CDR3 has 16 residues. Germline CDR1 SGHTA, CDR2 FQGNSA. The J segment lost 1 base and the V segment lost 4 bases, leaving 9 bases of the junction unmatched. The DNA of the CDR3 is TGTGCCAGCAGCTGGGGACCTACAGGGGCGAACACTGAAGCTTTCTTT. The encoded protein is CASSWGPTGANTEAFF.

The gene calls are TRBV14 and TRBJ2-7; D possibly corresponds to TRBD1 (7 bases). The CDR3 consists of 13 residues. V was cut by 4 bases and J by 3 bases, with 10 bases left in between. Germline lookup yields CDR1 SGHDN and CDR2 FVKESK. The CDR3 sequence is CASSPRGDYEQYF. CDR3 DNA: TGTGCCAGCAGCCCCAGGGGGGACTACGAGCAGTACTTC.

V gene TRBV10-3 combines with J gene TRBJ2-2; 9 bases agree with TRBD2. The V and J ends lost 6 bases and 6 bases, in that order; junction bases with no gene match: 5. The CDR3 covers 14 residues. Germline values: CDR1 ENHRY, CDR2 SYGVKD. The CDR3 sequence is CAIRPGLASGELFF. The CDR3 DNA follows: TGTGCCATCAGACCGGGACTAGCCTCCGGGGAGCTGTTTTTT.

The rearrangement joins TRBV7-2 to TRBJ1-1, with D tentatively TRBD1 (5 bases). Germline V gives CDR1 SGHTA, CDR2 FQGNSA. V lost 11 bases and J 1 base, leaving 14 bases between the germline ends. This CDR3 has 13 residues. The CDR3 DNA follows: TGTGCCGACAGAGAGGACCAGAACACTGAAGCTTTCTTT. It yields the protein CADREDQNTEAFF.

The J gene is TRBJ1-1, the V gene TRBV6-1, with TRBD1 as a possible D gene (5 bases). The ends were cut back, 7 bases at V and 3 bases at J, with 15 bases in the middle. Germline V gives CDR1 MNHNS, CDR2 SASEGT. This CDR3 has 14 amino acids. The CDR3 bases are TGTGCCAGCATTTTCGGCAGGGCGGACACTGAAGCTTTCTTT. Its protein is CASIFGRADTEAFF.

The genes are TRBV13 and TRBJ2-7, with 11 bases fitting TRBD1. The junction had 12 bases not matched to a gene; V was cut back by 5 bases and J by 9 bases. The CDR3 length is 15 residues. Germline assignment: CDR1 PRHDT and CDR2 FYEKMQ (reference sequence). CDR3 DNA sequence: TGTGCCAGCAGCCCTCGGACAGGGGGCATTTATGGGCAGTACTTC. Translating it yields CASSPRTGGIYGQYF.

The CDR3 is CARRSRRGAGGPFSYEQYF. The CDR3 bases are TGTGCCAGAAGGTCTCGGCGGGGGGCTGGGGGGCCTTTCTCCTACGAGCAGTACTTC. The chain joins TRBV5-3 to TRBJ2-5; 8 bases align to TRBD2. The better agreement between TRBJ2-7 and the DNA end casts doubt on the J call. TRBV5-3 is an ORF, and what it does is uncertain. The CDR3 covers 19 residues.

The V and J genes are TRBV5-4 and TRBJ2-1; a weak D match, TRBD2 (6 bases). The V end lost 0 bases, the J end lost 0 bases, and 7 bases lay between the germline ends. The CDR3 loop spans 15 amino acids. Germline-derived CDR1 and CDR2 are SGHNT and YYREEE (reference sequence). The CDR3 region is CASSLVAASYNEQFF. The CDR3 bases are TGTGCCAGCAGCTTGGTAGCGGCCTCCTACAATGAGCAGTTCTTC.

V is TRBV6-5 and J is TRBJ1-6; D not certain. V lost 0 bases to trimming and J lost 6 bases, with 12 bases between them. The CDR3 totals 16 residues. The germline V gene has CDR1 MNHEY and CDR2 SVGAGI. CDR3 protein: CASSYSGVQINSPLHF. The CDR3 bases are TGTGCCAGCAGTTACTCGGGAGTCCAGATTAATTCACCCCTCCACTTT.

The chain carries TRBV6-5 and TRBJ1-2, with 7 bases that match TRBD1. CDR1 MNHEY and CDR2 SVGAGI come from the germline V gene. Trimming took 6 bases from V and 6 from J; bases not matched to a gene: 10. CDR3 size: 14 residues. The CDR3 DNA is TGTGCCAGCAGCCAACAGGGGATAAAAGATGGCTACACCTTC. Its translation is CASSQQGIKDGYTF.

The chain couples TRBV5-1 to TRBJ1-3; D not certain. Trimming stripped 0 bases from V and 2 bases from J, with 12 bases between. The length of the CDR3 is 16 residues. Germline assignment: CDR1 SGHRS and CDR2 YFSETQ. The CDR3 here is CASSLVAATAGNTIYF. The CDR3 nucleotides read TGCGCCAGCAGCTTGGTGGCGGCTACCGCTGGAAACACCATATATTTT. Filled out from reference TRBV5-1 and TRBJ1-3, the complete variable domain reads KAGVTQTPRYLIKTRGQQVTLSCSPISGHRSVSWYQQTPGQGLQFLFEYFSETQRNKGNFPGRFSGRQFSNSRSEMNVSTLELGDSALYLCASSLVAATAGNTIYFGEGSWLTVV.

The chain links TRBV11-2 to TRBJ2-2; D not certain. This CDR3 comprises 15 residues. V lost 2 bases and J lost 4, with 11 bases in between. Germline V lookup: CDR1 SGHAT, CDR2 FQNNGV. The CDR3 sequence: CASSLYGGFTGELFF. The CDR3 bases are TGTGCCAGCAGCTTATATGGCGGTTTCACCGGGGAGCTGTTTTTT.

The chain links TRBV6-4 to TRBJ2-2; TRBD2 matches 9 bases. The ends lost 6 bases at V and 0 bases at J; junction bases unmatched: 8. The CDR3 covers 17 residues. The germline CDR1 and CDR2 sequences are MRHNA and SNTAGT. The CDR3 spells CASRDPSGVANTGELFF. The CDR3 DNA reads TGTGCCAGCAGAGACCCTAGCGGGGTCGCGAACACCGGGGAGCTGTTTTTT.

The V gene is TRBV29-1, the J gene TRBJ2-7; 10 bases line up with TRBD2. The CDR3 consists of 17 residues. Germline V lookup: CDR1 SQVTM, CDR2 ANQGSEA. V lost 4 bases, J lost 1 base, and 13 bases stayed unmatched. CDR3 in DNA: TGCAGCGTTGTCGGTCAGGGACTAGCGTTTGGGTCCTACGAGCAGTACTTC. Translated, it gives CSVVGQGLAFGSYEQYF.

The CDR3 sequence is CASSLGTGGSYEQYF. The CDR3 DNA sequence: TGCGCCAGCAGCTTGGGGACAGGGGGCTCCTACGAGCAGTACTTC. V and J are TRBV5-1 and TRBJ2-7; 10 bases map to TRBD1. This CDR3 has 15 amino acids. The germline V gene has CDR1 SGHRS and CDR2 YFSETQ. Losses at the gene ends were 0 bases for V and 0 bases for J; bases not matched to a gene: 0.

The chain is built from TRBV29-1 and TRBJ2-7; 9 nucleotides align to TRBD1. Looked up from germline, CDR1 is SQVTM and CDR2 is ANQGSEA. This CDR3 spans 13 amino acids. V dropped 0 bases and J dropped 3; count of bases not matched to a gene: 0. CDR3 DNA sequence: TGCAGCGTTGAAGAGGACAGGGGCTACGAGCAGTACTTC. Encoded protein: CSVEEDRGYEQYF.

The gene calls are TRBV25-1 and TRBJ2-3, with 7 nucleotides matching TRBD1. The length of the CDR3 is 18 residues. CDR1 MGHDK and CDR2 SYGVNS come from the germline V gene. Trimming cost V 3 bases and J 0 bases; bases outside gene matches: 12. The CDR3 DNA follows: TGTGCCAGCAGTGACCCAAAGACAGGGCTAAAAAGCACAGATACGCAGTATTTT. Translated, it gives CASSDPKTGLKSTDTQYF.

The CDR3 DNA follows: TGTGCCAGCAGCGTAGGGGCAGGGCTTTACAATGAGCAGTTCTTC. This sequence encodes CASSVGAGLYNEQFF. The V and J genes are TRBV9 and TRBJ2-1; a weak D match, TRBD1 (5 bases). The V end was cut by 0 bases, the J end by 4 bases, with 11 bases between. Germline values: CDR1 SGDLS, CDR2 YYNGEE. CDR3 length: 15 amino acids.

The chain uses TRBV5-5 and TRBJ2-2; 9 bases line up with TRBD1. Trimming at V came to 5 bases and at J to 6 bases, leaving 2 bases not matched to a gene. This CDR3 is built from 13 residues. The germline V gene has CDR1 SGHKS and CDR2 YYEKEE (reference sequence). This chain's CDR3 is CASRWTGAGELFF. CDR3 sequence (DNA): TGTGCCAGCAGATGGACAGGGGCCGGGGAGCTGTTTTTT.

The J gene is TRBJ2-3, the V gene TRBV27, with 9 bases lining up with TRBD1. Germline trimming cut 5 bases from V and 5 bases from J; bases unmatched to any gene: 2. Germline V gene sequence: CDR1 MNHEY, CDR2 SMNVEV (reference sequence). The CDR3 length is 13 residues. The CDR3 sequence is CASSGTGKDTQYF. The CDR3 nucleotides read TGTGCCAGCAGTGGGACAGGGAAAGATACGCAGTATTTT.

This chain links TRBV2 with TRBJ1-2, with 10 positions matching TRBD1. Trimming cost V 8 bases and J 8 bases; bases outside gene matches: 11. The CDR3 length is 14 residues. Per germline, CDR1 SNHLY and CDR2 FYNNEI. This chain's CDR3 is CASWDRGPQNGYTF. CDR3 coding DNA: TGTGCCAGCTGGGACAGGGGACCCCAGAACGGCTACACCTTC.

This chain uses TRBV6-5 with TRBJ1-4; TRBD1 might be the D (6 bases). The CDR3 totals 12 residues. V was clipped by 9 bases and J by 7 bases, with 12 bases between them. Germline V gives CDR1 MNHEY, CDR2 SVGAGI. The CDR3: CASSARGEKLFF. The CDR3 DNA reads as TGTGCCAGTTCAGCCAGGGGTGAAAAACTGTTTTTT.

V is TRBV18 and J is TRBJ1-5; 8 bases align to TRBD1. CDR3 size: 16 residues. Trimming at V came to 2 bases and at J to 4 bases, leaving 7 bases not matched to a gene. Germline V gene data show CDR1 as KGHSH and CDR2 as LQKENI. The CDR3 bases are TGTGCCAGCTCACCAGCGAGGACAGGGCTGAATCAGCCCCAGCATTTT. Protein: CASSPARTGLNQPQHF.

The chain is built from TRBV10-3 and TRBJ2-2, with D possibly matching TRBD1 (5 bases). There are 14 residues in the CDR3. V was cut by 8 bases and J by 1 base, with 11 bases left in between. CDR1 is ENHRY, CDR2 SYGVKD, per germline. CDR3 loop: CAIDPGWNTGELFF. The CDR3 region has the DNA TGTGCCATCGACCCAGGGTGGAACACCGGGGAGCTGTTTTTT.

The CDR3 DNA is TGTGCCAGCAGTGACAGCTACGAGCAGTACTTC. It yields the protein CASSDSYEQYF. V usage is TRBV2 and J usage is TRBJ2-7; D gene unclear. Germline V CDR1 and CDR2: SNHLY, FYNNEI. The V end lost 3 bases, the J end lost 3 bases, and 3 bases lay between the germline ends. This CDR3 is 11 amino acids long.

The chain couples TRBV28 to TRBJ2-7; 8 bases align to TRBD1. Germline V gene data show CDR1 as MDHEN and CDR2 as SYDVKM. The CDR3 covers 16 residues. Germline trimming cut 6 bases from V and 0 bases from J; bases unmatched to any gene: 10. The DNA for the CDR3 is TGTGCCAGCAGAACGACAGGGGCCCTCCTCTCCTACGAGCAGTACTTC. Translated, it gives CASRTTGALLSYEQYF.